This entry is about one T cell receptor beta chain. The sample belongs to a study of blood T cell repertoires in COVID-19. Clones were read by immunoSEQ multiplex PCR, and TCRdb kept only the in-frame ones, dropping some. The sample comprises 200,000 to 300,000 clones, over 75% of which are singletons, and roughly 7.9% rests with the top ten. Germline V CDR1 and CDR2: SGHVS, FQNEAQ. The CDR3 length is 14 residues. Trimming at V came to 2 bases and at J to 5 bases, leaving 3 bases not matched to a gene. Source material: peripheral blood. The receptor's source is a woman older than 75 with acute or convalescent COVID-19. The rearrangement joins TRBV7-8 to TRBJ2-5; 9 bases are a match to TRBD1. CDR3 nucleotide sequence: TGTGCCAGCAGCTTAAGGGACAGGGTGGAGACCCAGTACTTC. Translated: CASSLRDRVETQYF.